The 25 T cell receptor beta chains below come from one sample, sequenced in a study of human T cells and chemical hapten exposure. The time point was: pre-sensitization, week 0. The treatment was: therapeutic diphenylcyclopropenone sensitization with weekly scalp DPC. TCRdb reanalysed the RACE reads using MiXCR and keeps one entry per CDR3 protein. The top ten clones hold about 5.9% of a sample with 40,000 or so distinct CDR3 sequences, more than 9% of them seen once. The sample was whole blood, taken in connection with sensitization to the hapten diphenylcyclopropenone (DPC). Receptor source: a man aged 25-45 years with alopecia areata. Some clones in this sample may be carry-over from other donors' samples.

The sample holds one count of this clonotype. Possible read error: a much larger clone is one base away. The chain joins TRBV25-1 to TRBJ1-2; 7 nucleotides agree with TRBD1. CDR3 length equals 17 residues. Germline CDR1 reads MGHDK; CDR2 reads SYGVNS. The CDR3 spells CVSSDPTGPSVGYGYTF. The CDR3 nucleotides read TGTGTCAGCAGTGACCCGACAGGGCCGAGCGTAGGGTATGGCTACACCTTC.

V usage is TRBV2 and J usage is TRBJ1-4; D gene uncertain. The germline V gene encodes CDR1 SNHLY and CDR2 FYNNEI. The CDR3 totals 12 residues. The V and J ends lost 2 bases and 7 bases respectively, with 5 bases between them. The chain's CDR3 is CASSETREKLFF. In DNA, the CDR3 is TGTGCCAGCAGTGAAACTCGTGAAAAACTGTTTTTT.

The chain carries TRBV25-1 and TRBJ2-5; D is undetermined. The V gene's germline CDR1 is MGHDK and CDR2 SYGVNS. V was cut by 6 bases and J by 2 bases, with 4 bases left in between. The CDR3 is 11 amino acids. CDR3 sequence: CASSIQETQYF. The CDR3 bases are TGTGCCAGCAGCATACAAGAGACCCAGTACTTC.

This clonotype showed up just a few times. The chain uses TRBV14 and TRBJ1-6; D remains unclear. CDR1 is SGHDN, CDR2 FVKESK, per germline. Trimming pared 2 bases from V and 10 bases from J, leaving 15 bases between. CDR3 length: 15 amino acids. This CDR3 is CASSQSLSALSPLHF. The CDR3 nucleotides read TGTGCCAGCAGCCAATCCTTGTCTGCGTTATCACCCCTCCACTTT.

The CDR3 is CASSQRGAGHEQFF. DNA for the CDR3: TGTGCCAGCAGCCAAAGAGGAGCGGGCCATGAGCAGTTCTTC. V is TRBV4-2 and J is TRBJ2-1, with D maybe TRBD2 (6 bases). V lost 2 bases and J lost 8, with 13 bases in between. This CDR3 has 14 residues. In germline, CDR1 is LGHNA, CDR2 YNFKEQ.

There are many counts of this clonotype. The V gene is TRBV2, the J gene TRBJ1-1; 7 bases are shared with TRBD1. The J segment lost 3 bases and the V segment lost 8 bases, leaving 0 bases of the junction unmatched. CDR3 length: 11 residues. CDR1 and CDR2 (germline): SNHLY, FYNNEI. The DNA of the CDR3 is TGTGCCAGCCAGGGGGACACTGAAGCTTTCTTT. Its protein product is CASQGDTEAFF.

V gene TRBV11-2 combines with J gene TRBJ1-1, with D unclear. V lost 1 base, J lost 1 base, and 7 bases lay in between. CDR3 size: 14 residues. Germline assignment: CDR1 SGHAT and CDR2 FQNNGV. CDR3 in DNA: TGTGCCAGCAGCTTAGGACCTAGGAACACTGAAGCTTTCTTT. Translation gives CASSLGPRNTEAFF. Full variable domain (outside the CDR3, taken from reference TRBV11-2 and TRBJ1-1): EAGVAQSPRYKIIEKRQSVAFWCNPISGHATLYWYQQILGQGPKLLIQFQNNGVVDDSQLPKDRFSAERLKGVDSTLKIQPAKLEDSAVYLCASSLGPRNTEAFFGQGTRLTVV.

The chain links TRBV7-9 to TRBJ2-3, with a weak D call TRBD2 (6 bases). The CDR3 runs 14 residues. Per germline, CDR1 SEHNR and CDR2 FQNEAQ (reference sequence). Trimming removed 1 base at V and 4 bases at J, with 9 bases between. CDR3 DNA: TGTGCCAGCAGCTTAGAGGGGACTTCAGATACGCAGTATTTT. This encodes CASSLEGTSDTQYF.

The chain links TRBV29-1 to TRBJ2-7, with D unclear. CDR1 and CDR2 from the germline V gene are SQVTM and ANQGSEA. Trimming took off 1 base at V and 4 bases at J, with 11 bases between the two ends. The CDR3 contains 13 residues. CDR3 region: CSVEGDLLYEQYF. The CDR3 nucleotides read TGCAGCGTTGAAGGGGATCTCTTATACGAGCAGTACTTC.

This clonotype has a count of ten or more. V usage is TRBV6-6 and J usage is TRBJ2-7, with TRBD2 identical over 7 bases. Per the germline V gene, CDR1 is MNHNY and CDR2 is SVGAGI (reference sequence). V dropped 9 bases and J dropped 1; count of bases not matched to a gene: 6. This CDR3 spans 13 amino acids. The CDR3 spells CASSTSSSYEQYV. CDR3 nucleotide sequence: TGTGCCAGTTCGACTAGCTCGTCCTACGAGCAGTACGTC.

On this clonotype itself: Just one base apart from a much larger clone, this may be a read error. This rearrangement joins TRBV18 to TRBJ2-7, with D perhaps being TRBD1 or TRBD2 (5 bases each). Germline V lookup: CDR1 KGHSH, CDR2 LQKENI. Trimming pared 6 bases from V and 6 bases from J, leaving 12 bases between. The CDR3 has 12 residues. The CDR3 reads CASSQRGGEQYF. CDR3 nucleotide sequence: TGTGCCAGCTCTCAGAGGGGTGGCGAGCAGTACTTC.

Comments on this clonotype: Possible read error: a much larger clone is one base away. V usage is TRBV10-2 and J usage is TRBJ2-4; D ambiguous. The germline V gene has CDR1 WSHSY and CDR2 SAAADI. The CDR3 extends over 15 amino acids. Here the CDR3 reads CANSERQLAKNIQYF. The CDR3, as DNA: TGCGCCAACAGTGAGCGACAACTAGCCAAAAACATTCAGTACTTC.

This clonotype came up a few times. The CDR3 sequence: CASSYRPYEQYV. DNA for the CDR3: TGTGCCAGCAGTTATCGTCCCTACGAGCAGTACGTC. The chain uses TRBV6-6 and TRBJ2-7, with D hard to call. The CDR3 is 12 amino acids. Trimming shortened V by 3 bases and J by 2 bases, and 5 bases separated the two germline ends. In germline, CDR1 is MNHNY, CDR2 SVGAGI (reference sequence).

The V gene is TRBV7-9, the J gene TRBJ2-2; D not certain. Trimming removed 0 bases from V and 0 bases from J, with 8 bases in between. The germline V gene has CDR1 SEHNR and CDR2 FQNEAQ (reference sequence). The CDR3 is made up of 16 amino acids. The CDR3 is CASSLAQLTNTGELFF. In DNA, the CDR3 is TGTGCCAGCAGCTTAGCGCAGCTAACGAACACCGGGGAGCTGTTTTTT.

This sequence joins TRBV6-2 or TRBV6-3 and TRBJ1-4; no clear D gene. Germline CDR1 is MNHEY and CDR2 is SVGEGT. The CDR3 consists of 15 residues. Trimming shortened V by 8 bases and J by 6 bases, and 19 bases separated the two germline ends. CDR3 DNA: TGTGCCAGCTCGGTCCGTCGGCTGCAGGATGAAAAACTGTTTTTT. Translation gives CASSVRRLQDEKLFF.

The table lists this clonotype with many counts. The V gene is TRBV7-9, the J gene TRBJ2-7, with D possibly matching TRBD1 (6 bases). From germline, CDR1 is SEHNR and CDR2 FQNEAQ (reference sequence). The CDR3 contains 15 residues. Trimming took 3 bases from V and 2 from J, leaving 14 bases between them. CDR3 nucleotides: TGTGCCAGCAGCTTCAGGGGAAGGGGACCCTACGAGCAGTACTTC. It codes for CASSFRGRGPYEQYF.

V is TRBV6-2 or TRBV6-3 and J is TRBJ2-7; TRBD2 might be the D (5 bases). Germline CDR1 and CDR2: MNHEY and SVGEGT. The V end lost 8 bases, the J end lost 2 bases, and 13 bases lay between the germline ends. This CDR3 spans 13 amino acids. CDR3 DNA: TGTGCCAGCGGGAGTACCCAACCCTACGAGCAGTACGTC. It specifies CASGSTQPYEQYV.

On this clonotype itself: This may stem from a read error, because a much larger clone lies one nucleotide away. J is TRBJ2-3 and V is TRBV29-1, with D tentatively TRBD2 (6 bases). CDR1 is SQVTM, CDR2 ANQGSEA, per germline. The CDR3 spans 13 residues. Written as DNA, the CDR3 is TGCTGCGTTGATGGGGCGGGGCGGGATACGCAGTATTTT. Its translation: CCVDGAGRDTQYF.

This clonotype was found many times. V is TRBV10-3 and J is TRBJ2-3; the D gene is possibly TRBD2 (5 bases). The length of the CDR3 is 14 residues. V was shortened by 10 bases and J by 2 bases, with 16 bases between the two germline ends. Germline lookup yields CDR1 ENHRY and CDR2 SYGVKD. The CDR3 DNA is TGTGCCACCGGGAAGACACCATCCACAGATACGCAGTATTTT. Its translation is CATGKTPSTDTQYF.

This clonotype was seen more than once but under ten times. The V and J genes are TRBV12-3 or TRBV12-4 and TRBJ2-5; no firm D call. V was shortened by 2 bases and J by 4 bases, with 2 bases between the two germline ends. The length of the CDR3 is 11 residues. In DNA form, the CDR3 reads TGTGCCAGCAGTTTATTAGAGACCCAGTACTTC. Translated: CASSLLETQYF.

This clonotype was counted only a few times. V and J are TRBV2 and TRBJ2-2; a possible D gene is TRBD1 (5 bases). V was clipped by 7 bases and J by 0 bases, with 12 bases between them. In germline, CDR1 is SNHLY, CDR2 FYNNEI. This CDR3 has 15 residues. The CDR3 region is CASKPGHPNTGELFF. CDR3 nucleotide sequence: TGTGCCAGCAAGCCCGGACACCCGAACACCGGGGAGCTGTTTTTT. Filled out from reference TRBV2 and TRBJ2-2, the complete variable domain reads EPEVTQTPSHQVTQMGQEVILRCVPISNHLYFYWYRQILGQKVEFLVSFYNNEISEKSEIFDDQFSVERPDGSNFTLKIRSTKLEDSAMYFCASKPGHPNTGELFFGEGSRLTVL.

The rearrangement uses TRBV6-6 and TRBJ2-3, with TRBD2 matching over 11 bases. The trim removed 4 bases at V and 11 bases at J, leaving 8 bases unmatched. CDR1 MNHNY and CDR2 SVGAGI come from the germline V gene (reference sequence). This CDR3 contains 14 residues. The CDR3 nucleotides read TGTGCCAGCAGTTTACTAGCGGGGGAAGGTGTGCAGTATTTT. Translation: CASSLLAGEGVQYF.

This clonotype was found many times. V usage is TRBV7-2 and J usage is TRBJ1-5; D is ambiguous. The germline V gene has CDR1 SGHTA and CDR2 FQGNSA. V shed 1 base and J shed 13 bases, with 11 bases lying between them. The CDR3 length is 12 residues. The chain's CDR3 is CASSLGSAWQHF. The CDR3 bases are TGTGCCAGCAGCTTAGGATCTGCGTGGCAGCATTTT.

This clonotype was counted once. This rearrangement joins TRBV7-8 to TRBJ2-3, with D uncertain. CDR1 is SGHVS, CDR2 FQNEAQ, per germline. The CDR3 has 15 residues. V was cut by 5 bases and J by 2 bases, with 14 bases left in between. The CDR3 region is CASSLNGGATDTQYF. The CDR3 DNA reads as TGTGCCAGCAGCCTCAACGGCGGTGCCACAGATACGCAGTATTTT.

This clonotype was detected only a few times. This chain uses TRBV30 with TRBJ1-1, with D maybe TRBD1 (5 bases). CDR1 is GTSNPN and CDR2 is SVGIG in the germline V gene (reference sequence). Between the trimmed V and J ends, which lost 0 bases and 5 bases, there was a span of 10 bases. The CDR3 extends over 13 amino acids. The CDR3 region is CAWSVDGGTEAFF. CDR3 nucleotide sequence: TGTGCCTGGAGTGTAGACGGGGGTACTGAAGCTTTCTTT.